Detailed here is one T cell receptor (beta chain). The antigen remains undetermined. These data are taken from a study of T cell responses to AZD1222 COVID-19 vaccine. Points from the study as a whole: A rise in Spike-specific TCR breadth and depth followed two AZD1222 doses. Baseline serology detected seropositivity in only six AZD1222 recipients. The donors showed a predominance of white British ancestry and of females, with possible underestimation of clonal diversity.

TCRdb's table, derived via immunoSEQ multiplex PCR, lists solely in-frame clones and lacks some. Of tens of thousands of clones listed, 86% are singletons. The receptor comes from an adult in good health. Sequencing was performed on peripheral blood, taken on day 0 of AZD1222 vaccination.

CDR3 residues: CASRSLHTGELFF. The CDR3 nucleotides read TGTGCCAGCCGATCACTTCACACCGGGGAGCTGTTTTTT. The chain carries TRBV28 and TRBJ2-2; D call uncertain. The CDR3 sequence is 13 residues long. The V gene's germline CDR1 is MDHEN and CDR2 SYDVKM. Trimming pared 8 bases from V and 3 bases from J, leaving 10 bases between.